Listed below are T cell receptor beta chains from one sample, sequenced in a study of early T cells in non-severe SARS-CoV-2 infection. TCRdb recomputed calls from the 5' RACE reads with MiXCR, one row per CDR3 protein. The sample lists 80,000 to 100,000 distinct CDR3 sequences, approximately 9.9% occurring once. The input for sequencing was whole blood, taken at baseline. Source of these receptors: an adult who was a healthcare worker with PCR-confirmed SARS-CoV-2 infection or an uninfected control (not recorded which). Both conserved end residues are part of each CDR3. Each record gives: J gene, D gene, clone size, V gene, CDR3 DNA, CDR3 protein. D genes are given only for firm matches. Where a row states a size, it is once, few, many or the class of an expanded clone; other rows omit it.

j_call: TRBJ1-2; d_call: .; clone_size: few; v_call: TRBV7-6; cdr3_nt: TGTGCCAGCAGCTTAGTCAGGGACTATGGCTACACCTTC; cdr3_aa: CASSLVRDYGYTF
j_call: TRBJ2-3; d_call: TRBD1; clone_size: .; v_call: TRBV9; cdr3_nt: TGTGCCAGCAGCGTATTGGTTGGACAGGGGATTGGAGATACGCAGTATTTT; cdr3_aa: CASSVLVGQGIGDTQYF
j_call: TRBJ2-6; d_call: .; clone_size: .; v_call: TRBV27; cdr3_nt: TGTGCCAGCAGTGGCGGGACAGAGACCTCTGGGGCCAACGTCCTGACTTTC; cdr3_aa: CASSGGTETSGANVLTF
j_call: TRBJ2-5; d_call: TRBD1; clone_size: many; v_call: TRBV6-1; cdr3_nt: TGTGCCAGCAGTGAAGCGCAGGGGGTTCAAGAGACCCAGTACTTC; cdr3_aa: CASSEAQGVQETQYF
j_call: TRBJ2-1; d_call: .; clone_size: few; v_call: TRBV19; cdr3_nt: TGTGCCAGTAGACAATCCGCAGGGGAGGGTGAGCAGTTCTTC; cdr3_aa: CASRQSAGEGEQFF
j_call: TRBJ2-5; d_call: TRBD2; clone_size: many; v_call: TRBV3-1; cdr3_nt: TGTGCCAGCAGCCAAGGAGGCTCTAGCGGGATTGAGACCCAGTACTTC; cdr3_aa: CASSQGGSSGIETQYF
j_call: TRBJ2-7; d_call: TRBD2; clone_size: many; v_call: TRBV12-3/TRBV12-4; cdr3_nt: TGTGCCAGCAGGGAAAAGACTAGCGCCAACTCCTACGAGCAGTACTTC; cdr3_aa: CASREKTSANSYEQYF
j_call: TRBJ2-7; d_call: TRBD2; clone_size: .; v_call: TRBV20-1; cdr3_nt: TGCAGTGCGACAACGGGACTAGCGCCCTACGAGCAGTACTTC; cdr3_aa: CSATTGLAPYEQYF
j_call: TRBJ2-7; d_call: .; clone_size: few; v_call: TRBV5-1; cdr3_nt: TGCGCCAGCAGCTTGGCCTCGGCGACCGGCTACGAGCAGTACTTC; cdr3_aa: CASSLASATGYEQYF
j_call: TRBJ2-6; d_call: .; clone_size: .; v_call: TRBV5-1; cdr3_nt: TGCGCCAGCAGCAGACAGGTCTCTGGGGCCAACGTCCTGACTTTC; cdr3_aa: CASSRQVSGANVLTF
j_call: TRBJ1-3; d_call: TRBD1; clone_size: many; v_call: TRBV2; cdr3_nt: TGTGCCAGCAGTCCCAGGGGGCTTGGAAACACCATATATTTT; cdr3_aa: CASSPRGLGNTIYF
j_call: TRBJ2-2; d_call: .; clone_size: many; v_call: TRBV5-4; cdr3_nt: TGTGCCAGCAGCTTAGCGAACACCGGGGAGCTGTTTTTT; cdr3_aa: CASSLANTGELFF
j_call: TRBJ2-3; d_call: .; clone_size: .; v_call: TRBV19; cdr3_nt: TGTGCCAGTAGTATGGCAGATACGCAGTATTTT; cdr3_aa: CASSMADTQYF
j_call: TRBJ2-7; d_call: .; clone_size: many; v_call: TRBV6-2/TRBV6-3; cdr3_nt: TGTGCCAGCAGTTACTCTCAAGTCGGGCAGTCCTACGAGCAGTACTTC; cdr3_aa: CASSYSQVGQSYEQYF
j_call: TRBJ2-3; d_call: TRBD2; clone_size: few; v_call: TRBV5-1; cdr3_nt: TGCGCCAGCAGCCGTCTGACTAGCGGGGGCACAGATACGCAGTATTTT; cdr3_aa: CASSRLTSGGTDTQYF
j_call: TRBJ1-2; d_call: TRBD1; clone_size: many; v_call: TRBV9; cdr3_nt: TGTGCCAGCAGCCCCCGACAGGGGACCAACTATGGCTACACCTTC; cdr3_aa: CASSPRQGTNYGYTF
j_call: TRBJ2-7; d_call: TRBD1; clone_size: .; v_call: TRBV5-4; cdr3_nt: TGTGCCAGCAGCTTGGCCCGCGGGACAGGGTTACGGGAGCAGTACTTC; cdr3_aa: CASSLARGTGLREQYF
j_call: TRBJ2-7; d_call: TRBD2; clone_size: many; v_call: TRBV4-2; cdr3_nt: TGTGCCAGCAGCCAAGATCTCGAACTAGCGGGAGTTCTAGTCCACGAGCAGTACTTC; cdr3_aa: CASSQDLELAGVLVHEQYF
j_call: TRBJ1-6; d_call: .; clone_size: .; v_call: TRBV7-6; cdr3_nt: TGTGCCAGCAGCTCCACCGGAGCCTTTAATTCACCCCTCCACTTT; cdr3_aa: CASSSTGAFNSPLHF
j_call: TRBJ2-2; d_call: .; clone_size: .; v_call: TRBV6-2/TRBV6-3; cdr3_nt: TGTGCCAGCAGAACACTAGGGGACACCGGGGAGCTGTTTTTT; cdr3_aa: CASRTLGDTGELFF
j_call: TRBJ1-4; d_call: .; clone_size: few; v_call: TRBV7-8; cdr3_nt: TGTGCCAGCAGCTTAGTCGGAACTAATGAAAAACTGTTTTTT; cdr3_aa: CASSLVGTNEKLFF
j_call: TRBJ2-6; d_call: .; clone_size: many; v_call: TRBV12-3/TRBV12-4; cdr3_nt: TGTGCCAGCAGTTTAGATAGTTCCTCTGGGGCCAACGTCCTGACTTTC; cdr3_aa: CASSLDSSSGANVLTF
j_call: TRBJ1-5; d_call: .; clone_size: many; v_call: TRBV5-1; cdr3_nt: TGCGCCAGCAGCTTGGACGGGAGTCAGCCCCAGCATTTT; cdr3_aa: CASSLDGSQPQHF
j_call: TRBJ2-7; d_call: .; clone_size: .; v_call: TRBV20-1; cdr3_nt: TGCAGTGCCCCTGGGCGGCGCTACGAGCAGTACTTC; cdr3_aa: CSAPGRRYEQYF
j_call: TRBJ1-3; d_call: TRBD1; clone_size: many; v_call: TRBV20-1; cdr3_nt: TGCAGTGCTAGTGAACACGGGACAGGCGGAAACACCATATATTTT; cdr3_aa: CSASEHGTGGNTIYF
j_call: TRBJ1-2; d_call: .; clone_size: .; v_call: TRBV20-1; cdr3_nt: TGCAGTGCTAAACAGGAAGCTAACTATGGCTACACCTTC; cdr3_aa: CSAKQEANYGYTF
j_call: TRBJ2-6; d_call: TRBD1; clone_size: .; v_call: TRBV18; cdr3_nt: TGTGCCAGCTCACGTTGGACAGGGCAACCTGGGGCCAACGTCCTGATTTTC; cdr3_aa: CASSRWTGQPGANVLIF
j_call: TRBJ2-1; d_call: TRBD2; clone_size: .; v_call: TRBV19; cdr3_nt: TGTGCCAGTAGTATAACTAGCGGGAAGCCCCGAGAGCAGTTCTTC; cdr3_aa: CASSITSGKPREQFF
j_call: TRBJ2-1; d_call: .; clone_size: many; v_call: TRBV10-1; cdr3_nt: TGCGCCAGCAGTGATTTTGGGTCGGATGAGCAGTTCTTC; cdr3_aa: CASSDFGSDEQFF
j_call: TRBJ1-2; d_call: .; clone_size: .; v_call: TRBV20-1; cdr3_nt: TGCAGTGCTAGAGACCCAGCTAACTATGGCTACACCTTC; cdr3_aa: CSARDPANYGYTF
j_call: TRBJ1-2; d_call: .; clone_size: few; v_call: TRBV20-1; cdr3_nt: TGCAGTGCTAGGGACCGTCTGGAGTATGTGGATGGCTACACCTTC; cdr3_aa: CSARDRLEYVDGYTF
j_call: TRBJ2-7; d_call: TRBD2; clone_size: .; v_call: TRBV20-1; cdr3_nt: TGCAGTGCTAGAGATCCCGCTAGCGGGAGGTCCGTGGACGAGCAGTACTTC; cdr3_aa: CSARDPASGRSVDEQYF
j_call: TRBJ2-6; d_call: .; clone_size: many; v_call: TRBV19; cdr3_nt: TGTGCCAGTGACCAGGGTGCTGGGGCCAACGTCCTGACTTTC; cdr3_aa: CASDQGAGANVLTF
j_call: TRBJ1-1; d_call: .; clone_size: many; v_call: TRBV29-1; cdr3_nt: TGCAGCGTTGAAGAGGGATACTTGAACACTGAAGCTTTCTTT; cdr3_aa: CSVEEGYLNTEAFF
j_call: TRBJ1-2; d_call: .; clone_size: many; v_call: TRBV3-1; cdr3_nt: TGTGCCAGCAGCCAAGGGGGAAGTTCGGATGGCTACACCTTC; cdr3_aa: CASSQGGSSDGYTF
j_call: TRBJ2-3; d_call: TRBD2; clone_size: .; v_call: TRBV3-1; cdr3_nt: TGTGCCAGCAGCCAACAGACTAGCGACCGCACAGATACGCAGTATTTT; cdr3_aa: CASSQQTSDRTDTQYF
j_call: TRBJ1-5; d_call: .; clone_size: many; v_call: TRBV4-1; cdr3_nt: TGCGCCAGCAGCCAAGAAGGGAATAGCAATCAGCCCCAGCATTTT; cdr3_aa: CASSQEGNSNQPQHF
j_call: TRBJ2-1; d_call: .; clone_size: .; v_call: TRBV18; cdr3_nt: TGTGCCAGCTCACCAGGGGCGAGCTCCTACAATGAGCAGTTCTTC; cdr3_aa: CASSPGASSYNEQFF
j_call: TRBJ2-6; d_call: .; clone_size: .; v_call: TRBV4-2; cdr3_nt: TGTGCCAGCAGCCAAAAGAGGTCTGGGGCCAACGTCCTGACTTTC; cdr3_aa: CASSQKRSGANVLTF
j_call: TRBJ2-3; d_call: .; clone_size: .; v_call: TRBV29-1; cdr3_nt: TGCAGCGTTTACGACCACCCAGTGCAGTATTTT; cdr3_aa: CSVYDHPVQYF
j_call: TRBJ2-1; d_call: .; clone_size: few; v_call: TRBV20-1; cdr3_nt: TGCAGTGCTAGAGTTCAGGGCCGGGAGAGCGTCAATGAGCAGTTCTTC; cdr3_aa: CSARVQGRESVNEQFF
j_call: TRBJ1-2; d_call: .; clone_size: many; v_call: TRBV2; cdr3_nt: TGTGCCAGCAGTAACGAAGGTCAGGGCTATGGCTACACCTTC; cdr3_aa: CASSNEGQGYGYTF
j_call: TRBJ1-1; d_call: .; clone_size: few; v_call: TRBV5-4; cdr3_nt: TGTGCCAGCAGCTTGGGGCAAGGGCCCGACACTGAAGCTTTCTTT; cdr3_aa: CASSLGQGPDTEAFF
j_call: TRBJ1-3; d_call: .; clone_size: .; v_call: TRBV30; cdr3_nt: TGTGCCTGGAGTTCGTACTCTGGAAACACCATATATTTT; cdr3_aa: CAWSSYSGNTIYF
j_call: TRBJ2-1; d_call: TRBD2; clone_size: .; v_call: TRBV20-1; cdr3_nt: TGCAGTGCTAGCACCACCGGGACTAGCGGGATCACCGCTCTCTACAATGAGCAGTTCTTC; cdr3_aa: CSASTTGTSGITALYNEQFF
j_call: TRBJ1-2; d_call: TRBD1; clone_size: many; v_call: TRBV20-1; cdr3_nt: TGCAGTGCTGGGACAGGGAGTGGCTACACCTTC; cdr3_aa: CSAGTGSGYTF
j_call: TRBJ2-1; d_call: TRBD2; clone_size: many; v_call: TRBV4-2; cdr3_nt: TGTGCCAGCAGCTCCAGACTAGCGGGAGAGAATGAGCAGTTCTTC; cdr3_aa: CASSSRLAGENEQFF
j_call: TRBJ1-6; d_call: .; clone_size: .; v_call: TRBV7-9; cdr3_nt: TGTGCCAGCAGCTTAGTGGCCTATAATTCACCCCTCCACTTT; cdr3_aa: CASSLVAYNSPLHF
j_call: TRBJ2-2; d_call: .; clone_size: few; v_call: TRBV27; cdr3_nt: TGTGCCAGCAGTATTACAGAGAACACCGGGGAGCTGTTTTTT; cdr3_aa: CASSITENTGELFF
j_call: TRBJ2-1; d_call: TRBD2; clone_size: .; v_call: TRBV30; cdr3_nt: TGTGCCTGCGTAACTAGCGGGAGGGCCGTTCTCTTC; cdr3_aa: CACVTSGRAVLF
j_call: TRBJ2-1; d_call: .; clone_size: few; v_call: TRBV19; cdr3_nt: TGTGCCAGTAGTATATACAGACTAAATGAGCAGTTCTTC; cdr3_aa: CASSIYRLNEQFF
j_call: TRBJ1-6; d_call: .; clone_size: few; v_call: TRBV9; cdr3_nt: TGTGCCAGCAGCGTTCGACAGGATAATTCACCCCTCCACTTT; cdr3_aa: CASSVRQDNSPLHF
j_call: TRBJ2-1; d_call: TRBD2; clone_size: .; v_call: TRBV27; cdr3_nt: TGTGCCAGCAGTGCCCGGACTAGCGGCTACAATGAGCAGTTCTTC; cdr3_aa: CASSARTSGYNEQFF
j_call: TRBJ2-3; d_call: .; clone_size: .; v_call: TRBV18; cdr3_nt: TGTGCCAGCTCACCACCTGACACCTCAGATACGCAGTATTTT; cdr3_aa: CASSPPDTSDTQYF
j_call: TRBJ1-4; d_call: .; clone_size: .; v_call: TRBV6-1; cdr3_nt: TGTGCCAGCAACGGCAGGGTGGAGGAAAAACTGTTTTTT; cdr3_aa: CASNGRVEEKLFF
j_call: TRBJ2-2; d_call: TRBD1; clone_size: few; v_call: TRBV29-1; cdr3_nt: TGCAGCGCTGGGACAGGGTCCACCGGGGAGCTGTTTTTT; cdr3_aa: CSAGTGSTGELFF